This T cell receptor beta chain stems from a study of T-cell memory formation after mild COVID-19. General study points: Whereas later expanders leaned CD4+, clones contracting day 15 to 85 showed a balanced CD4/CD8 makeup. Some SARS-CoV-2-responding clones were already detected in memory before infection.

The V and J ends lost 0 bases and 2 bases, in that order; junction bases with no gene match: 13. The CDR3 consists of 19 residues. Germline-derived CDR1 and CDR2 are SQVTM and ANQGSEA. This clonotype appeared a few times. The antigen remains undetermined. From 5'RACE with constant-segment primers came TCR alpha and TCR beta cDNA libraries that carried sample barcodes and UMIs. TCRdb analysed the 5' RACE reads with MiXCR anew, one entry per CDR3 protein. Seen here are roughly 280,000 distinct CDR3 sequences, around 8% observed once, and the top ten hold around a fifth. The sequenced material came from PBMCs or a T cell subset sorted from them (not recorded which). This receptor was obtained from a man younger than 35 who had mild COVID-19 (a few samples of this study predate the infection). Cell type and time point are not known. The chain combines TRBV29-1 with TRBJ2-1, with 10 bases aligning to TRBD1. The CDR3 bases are TGCAGCGTTGAAGATCTGACAGGGGGCGCGTATAGGACCTACAATGAGCAGTTCTTC. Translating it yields CSVEDLTGGAYRTYNEQFF.